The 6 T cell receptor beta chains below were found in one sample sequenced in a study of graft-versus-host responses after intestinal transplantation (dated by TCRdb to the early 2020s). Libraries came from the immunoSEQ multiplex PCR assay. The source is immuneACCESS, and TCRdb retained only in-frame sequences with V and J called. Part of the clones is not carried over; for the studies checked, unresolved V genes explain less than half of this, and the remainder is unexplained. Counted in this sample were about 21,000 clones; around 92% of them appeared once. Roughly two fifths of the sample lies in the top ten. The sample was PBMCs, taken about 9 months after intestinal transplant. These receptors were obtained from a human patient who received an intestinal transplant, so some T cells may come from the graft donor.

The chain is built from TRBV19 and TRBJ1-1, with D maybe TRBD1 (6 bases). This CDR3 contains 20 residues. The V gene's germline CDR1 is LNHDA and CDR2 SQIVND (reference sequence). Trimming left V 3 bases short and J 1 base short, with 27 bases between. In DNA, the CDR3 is TGTGCCAGTAGTATTGGTGGTTTGCGGGGGCGACGACCTAAGAACACTGAAGCTTTCTTT. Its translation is CASSIGGLRGRRPKNTEAFF.

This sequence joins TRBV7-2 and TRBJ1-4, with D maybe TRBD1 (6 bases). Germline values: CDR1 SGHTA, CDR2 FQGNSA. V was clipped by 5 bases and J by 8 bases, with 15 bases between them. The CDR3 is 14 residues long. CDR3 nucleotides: TGTGCCAGCAGCCTAAAAGGGGGAAGGGAAAAACTGTTTTTT. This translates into CASSLKGGREKLFF.

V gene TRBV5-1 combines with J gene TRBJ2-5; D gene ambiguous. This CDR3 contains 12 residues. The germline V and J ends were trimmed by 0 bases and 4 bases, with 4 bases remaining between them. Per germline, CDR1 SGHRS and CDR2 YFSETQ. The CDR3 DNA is TGCGCCAGCAGCTTGGGGCGAGAGACCCAGTACTTC. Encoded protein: CASSLGRETQYF.

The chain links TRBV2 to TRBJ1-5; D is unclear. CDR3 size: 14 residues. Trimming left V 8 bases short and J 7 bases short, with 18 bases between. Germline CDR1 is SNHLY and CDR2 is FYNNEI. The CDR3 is CASVGLATDQPQHF. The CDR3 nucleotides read TGTGCCAGCGTCGGGCTAGCGACGGACCAGCCCCAGCATTTT.

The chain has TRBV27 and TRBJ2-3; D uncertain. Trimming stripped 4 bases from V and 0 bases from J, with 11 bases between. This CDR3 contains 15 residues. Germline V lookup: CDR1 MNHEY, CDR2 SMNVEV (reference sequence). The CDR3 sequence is CASSSIDTSTDTQYF. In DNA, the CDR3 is TGTGCCAGCAGTTCCATAGATACTAGCACAGATACGCAGTATTTT.

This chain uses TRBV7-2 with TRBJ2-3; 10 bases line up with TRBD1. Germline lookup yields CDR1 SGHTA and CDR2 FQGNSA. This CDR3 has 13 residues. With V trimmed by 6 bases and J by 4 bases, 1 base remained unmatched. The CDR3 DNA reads TGTGCCAGCAGAGGACAGGGGGCAGATACGCAGTATTTT. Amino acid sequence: CASRGQGADTQYF.